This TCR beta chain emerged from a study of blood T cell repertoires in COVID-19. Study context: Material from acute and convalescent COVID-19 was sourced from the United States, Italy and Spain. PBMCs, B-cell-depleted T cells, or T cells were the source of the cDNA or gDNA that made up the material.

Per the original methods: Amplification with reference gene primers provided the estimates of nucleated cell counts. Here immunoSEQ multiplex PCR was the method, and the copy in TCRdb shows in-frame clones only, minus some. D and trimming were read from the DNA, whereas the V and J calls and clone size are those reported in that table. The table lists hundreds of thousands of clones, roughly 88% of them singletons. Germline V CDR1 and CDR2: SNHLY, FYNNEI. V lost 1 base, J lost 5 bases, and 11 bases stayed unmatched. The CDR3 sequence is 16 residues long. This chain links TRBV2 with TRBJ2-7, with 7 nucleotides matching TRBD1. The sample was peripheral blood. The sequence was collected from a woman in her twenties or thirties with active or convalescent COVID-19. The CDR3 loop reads CASSEVTGNPRNEQYF. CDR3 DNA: TGTGCCAGCAGTGAAGTGACAGGGAATCCTCGGAACGAGCAGTACTTC.